This T cell receptor (beta chain) was found in a study of identical twins. Each CDR3 protein gets one entry after TCRdb re-called the 5' RACE reads with MiXCR. The sample consists of 500,000 to 550,000 distinct CDR3 sequences, 20% to 25% of them appearing once. Unmatched junction bases numbered 5, after V lost 6 bases and J lost 9 bases. The CDR3 is 11 amino acids. The V gene's germline CDR1 is DFQATT and CDR2 SNEGSKA (reference sequence). This sample also appeared in a second study, on T cells expressing NK-cell markers.

This chain links TRBV20-1 with TRBJ2-1; 7 bases line up with TRBD2. The sample comprised CD4+ T cells sorted from blood. This TCR was recovered from a woman under 30 in good health. As DNA, the CDR3 is TGCAGTGCCAGAATAGCGGGTGAGCAGTTCTTC. This encodes CSARIAGEQFF.